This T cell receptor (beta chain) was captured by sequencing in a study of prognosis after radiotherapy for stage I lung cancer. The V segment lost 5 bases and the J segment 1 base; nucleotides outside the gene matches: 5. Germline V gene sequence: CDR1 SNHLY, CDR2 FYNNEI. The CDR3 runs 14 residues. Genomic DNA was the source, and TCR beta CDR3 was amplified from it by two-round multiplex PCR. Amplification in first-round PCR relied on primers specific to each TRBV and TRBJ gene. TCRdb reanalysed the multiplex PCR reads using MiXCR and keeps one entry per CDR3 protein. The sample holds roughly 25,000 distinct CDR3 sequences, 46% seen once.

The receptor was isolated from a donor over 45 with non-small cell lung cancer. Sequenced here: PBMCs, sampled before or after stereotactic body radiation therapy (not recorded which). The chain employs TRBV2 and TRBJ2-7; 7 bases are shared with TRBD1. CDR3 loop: CASSTQGVSYEQYF. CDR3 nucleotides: TGTGCCAGCAGTACCCAGGGGGTTTCCTACGAGCAGTACTTC.